The 26 T cell receptor beta chains listed next were all sequenced from one sample in a study of Ad26.COV2.S vaccination and SARS-CoV-2 variants. Noted treatment: roughly 18 received Ad26.COV2.S at low or high dose, single or two shots; 5 received placebo; per-sample allocation not given. Sampling took place 63 days after the first vaccine or placebo injection. Produced via immunoSEQ multiplex PCR; TCRdb's table is partial and in-frame only. The profile shows roughly 420,000 clones, roughly nine tenths of them singletons. Source: peripheral blood, taken in a trial of Ad26.COV2.S vaccine versus placebo. Source of these receptors: a person between 18 and 65 years old who received the Ad26.COV2.S COVID-19 vaccine or a placebo.

This clone was observed once. The rearrangement links TRBV7-2 to TRBJ2-7; 12 bases are a match to TRBD2. The CDR3 is made up of 15 amino acids. Germline V lookup: CDR1 SGHTA, CDR2 FQGNSA. V lost 10 bases, J lost 3 bases, and 10 bases stayed unmatched. CDR3 region: CATSASGGGHYEQYF. The DNA of the CDR3 is TGTGCCACCTCTGCTAGCGGGGGGGGTCACTACGAGCAGTACTTC.

V gene TRBV24-1 combines with J gene TRBJ2-5, with a weak D call TRBD1 (6 bases). Trimming cost V 3 bases and J 4 bases, with 17 bases left between them. The CDR3 sequence is 16 residues long. In germline, CDR1 is KGHDR, CDR2 SFDVKD. The CDR3 protein is CATSDITQGIVETQYF. Here the CDR3 DNA reads TGTGCCACCAGTGATATCACACAGGGAATAGTAGAGACCCAGTACTTC.

The chain uses TRBV7-9 and TRBJ1-2; D gene unclear. There are 11 residues in the CDR3. Germline CDR1 reads SEHNR; CDR2 reads FQNEAQ (reference sequence). Trimming left V 3 bases short and J 7 bases short, with 6 bases between. The CDR3 sequence is CASSFGVGYTF. In nucleotides, the CDR3 is TGTGCCAGCAGCTTCGGGGTTGGCTACACCTTC.

This chain links TRBV7-9 with TRBJ2-4; 7 nucleotides match TRBD2. V was pared by 8 bases and J by 9 bases, with 7 bases of the junction left unmatched. The CDR3 is 12 amino acids. From germline, CDR1 is SEHNR and CDR2 FQNEAQ (reference sequence). The CDR3 spells CASGRGVGIQYF. The CDR3 nucleotides read TGTGCCAGCGGCCGGGGGGTTGGCATTCAGTACTTC.

The V and J genes are TRBV7-2 and TRBJ1-1, with D perhaps TRBD1 (6 bases). CDR3 length: 15 residues. V was cut by 1 base and J by 0 bases, with 9 bases left in between. The germline gives CDR1 SGHTA, CDR2 FQGNSA. CDR3 sequence: CASSLVPGVNTEAFF. The CDR3, as DNA: TGTGCCAGCAGCTTAGTCCCAGGGGTGAACACTGAAGCTTTCTTT.

The genes are TRBV2 and TRBJ2-1, with a tentative D call TRBD1 (6 bases). The CDR3 extends over 14 amino acids. Trimming removed 8 bases from V and 5 bases from J, with 16 bases in between. Germline V gene data show CDR1 as SNHLY and CDR2 as FYNNEI. Here the CDR3 reads CASRDTLYDNEQFF. The CDR3 DNA sequence: TGTGCCAGCCGGGACACACTCTATGACAATGAGCAGTTCTTC.

The chain links TRBV7-6 to TRBJ1-1, with TRBD1 as a possible D gene (6 bases). This CDR3 is built from 14 residues. The germline V gene has CDR1 SGHVS and CDR2 FNYEAQ. V gave up 3 bases and J gave up 1 base, with 9 bases separating them. CDR3 in DNA: TGTGCCAGCAGCTTCGGGACACCGAACACTGAAGCTTTCTTT. Protein: CASSFGTPNTEAFF.

This clone was seen once. V is TRBV6-5 and J is TRBJ1-6, with 7 bases aligning to TRBD1. The junction had 4 bases not matched to a gene; V was cut back by 6 bases and J by 5 bases. The V gene's germline CDR1 is MNHEY and CDR2 SVGAGI. The CDR3 consists of 14 residues. In DNA form, the CDR3 reads TGTGCCAGCAGGGGACAGATGAATAATTCACCCCTCCACTTT. Its protein product is CASRGQMNNSPLHF.

This clone was seen just once. The chain has TRBV19 and TRBJ1-5, with TRBD1 as a possible D gene (6 bases). Trimming shortened V by 2 bases and J by 8 bases, and 10 bases separated the two germline ends. The CDR3 is 13 residues long. Germline CDR1 is LNHDA and CDR2 is SQIVND (reference sequence). CDR3 in amino acids: CASSINRVEPQHF. In DNA form, the CDR3 reads TGTGCCAGTAGTATAAACAGGGTTGAGCCCCAGCATTTT. The variable domain in full, with the rest retrieved from reference TRBV19 and TRBJ1-5, is DGGITQSPKYLFRKEGQNVTLSCEQNLNHDAMYWYRQDPGQGLRLIYYSQIVNDFQKGDIAEGYSVSREKKESFPLTVTSAQKNPTAFYLCASSINRVEPQHFGDGTRLSIL.

The chain combines TRBV7-3 with TRBJ1-1; D unclear. With 3 bases removed from V and 4 bases from J, the gap between germline ends came to 18 bases. CDR1 and CDR2 (germline): SGHTA, FQGTGA. This CDR3 spans 16 amino acids. The DNA for the CDR3 is TGTGCCAGCAGCTTCATACTGCGCCCCGGACCCACTGAAGCTTTCTTT. Its protein is CASSFILRPGPTEAFF. The entire variable domain, with the rest obtained from reference TRBV7-3 and TRBJ1-1, is as follows: GAGVSQTPSNKVTEKGKYVELRCDPISGHTALYWYRQSLGQGPEFLIYFQGTGAADDSGLPNDRFFAVRPEGSVSTLKIQRTERGDSAVYLCASSFILRPGPTEAFFGQGTRLTVV.

V and J are TRBV7-7 and TRBJ2-5, with 9 bases fitting TRBD2. Unmatched junction bases numbered 7, after V lost 5 bases and J lost 3 bases. The CDR3 is 15 amino acids. In germline, CDR1 is SSHAT, CDR2 FNYEAQ (reference sequence). The CDR3 DNA is TGTGCCAGCAGCGAGTGGGGCGGGGGGGAAGAGACCCAGTACTTC. Its protein is CASSEWGGGEETQYF.

The rearrangement links TRBV14 to TRBJ2-1; 13 bases are shared with TRBD2. The CDR3 contains 18 residues. Trimming cost V 4 bases and J 1 base; bases outside gene matches: 7. The germline V gene encodes CDR1 SGHDN and CDR2 FVKESK. This CDR3 reads CASSLLAGGIYSYNEQFF. The CDR3 bases are TGTGCCAGCAGCCTACTAGCGGGAGGGATCTATTCCTACAATGAGCAGTTCTTC.

The gene calls are TRBV2 and TRBJ1-3, with D unclear. The V gene lost 6 bases and the J gene lost 0 bases, with 18 bases spanning the gap. The germline V gene encodes CDR1 SNHLY and CDR2 FYNNEI. This CDR3 comprises 17 residues. CDR3 amino acids: CASSAINPRSSGNTIYF. CDR3 coding DNA: TGTGCCAGCAGCGCTATAAACCCACGGAGCTCTGGAAACACCATATATTTT.

The CDR3: CASSGTSGYNEQFF. The CDR3 nucleotides read TGCGCCAGCAGCGGGACTAGCGGCTACAATGAGCAGTTCTTC. This chain uses TRBV10-2 with TRBJ2-1; TRBD2 matches at 11 bases. This CDR3 has 14 amino acids. Germline CDR1 and CDR2: WSHSY and SAAADI. J lost 3 bases, V lost 6 bases, and 1 base had no gene match.

The chain combines TRBV2 with TRBJ2-1; the D is unclear. Trimming left V 3 bases short and J 6 bases short, with 15 bases between. From germline, CDR1 is SNHLY and CDR2 FYNNEI. This CDR3 comprises 15 residues. The CDR3 bases are TGTGCCAGCAGTGATATAGGGTTAGTTAGCAATGAGCAGTTCTTC. Its translation is CASSDIGLVSNEQFF.

This sequence joins TRBV28 and TRBJ1-4, with 9 nucleotides matching TRBD1. The germline gives CDR1 MDHEN, CDR2 SYDVKM. The CDR3 spans 16 residues. V lost 5 bases, J lost 8 bases, and 12 bases stayed unmatched. The CDR3 coding sequence is TGTGCCAGCAGTACTCCCGGGACAGGGCATTGGGAAAAACTGTTTTTT. It yields the protein CASSTPGTGHWEKLFF.

The chain links TRBV6-1 to TRBJ1-5; D is unresolved. The CDR3 contains 14 residues. The V end lost 0 bases, the J end lost 3 bases, and 6 bases lay between the germline ends. CDR1 is MNHNS, CDR2 SASEGT, per germline. The CDR3 loop reads CASSEAQFNQPQHF. CDR3 DNA sequence: TGTGCCAGCAGTGAAGCGCAATTCAATCAGCCCCAGCATTTT.

The chain employs TRBV7-2 and TRBJ2-2; D possibly corresponds to TRBD1 (6 bases). The CDR3 extends over 18 amino acids. The germline V gene has CDR1 SGHTA and CDR2 FQGNSA. V was shortened by 4 bases and J by 3 bases, with 21 bases between the two germline ends. CDR3 sequence: CASSSSGRGERYTGELFF. CDR3 in DNA: TGTGCCAGCAGCTCATCGGGCAGGGGAGAGCGGTACACCGGGGAGCTGTTTTTT. Using reference TRBV7-2 and TRBJ2-2 for the parts outside the CDR3, the full variable domain is GAGVSQSPSNKVTEKGKDVELRCDPISGHTALYWYRQSLGQGLEFLIYFQGNSAPDKSGLPSDRFSAERTGGSVSTLTIQRTQQEDSAVYLCASSSSGRGERYTGELFFGEGSRLTVL.

The chain couples TRBV2 to TRBJ2-1; D not certain. The length of the CDR3 is 15 residues. V was cut by 4 bases and J by 1 base, with 11 bases left in between. Germline CDR1 is SNHLY and CDR2 is FYNNEI. The DNA for the CDR3 is TGTGCCAGCAGTGTTCGCGGTAATTCCTACAATGAGCAGTTCTTC. Residues: CASSVRGNSYNEQFF. The whole variable domain, filled in from reference TRBV2 and TRBJ2-1, reads EPEVTQTPSHQVTQMGQEVILRCVPISNHLYFYWYRQILGQKVEFLVSFYNNEISEKSEIFDDQFSVERPDGSNFTLKIRSTKLEDSAMYFCASSVRGNSYNEQFFGPGTRLTVL.

The chain couples TRBV27 to TRBJ1-1; D is unresolved. This CDR3 has 16 residues. Trimming removed 2 bases at V and 0 bases at J, with 13 bases between. From germline, CDR1 is MNHEY and CDR2 SMNVEV (reference sequence). The CDR3 protein is CASSLRVDRLNTEAFF. CDR3 bases: TGTGCCAGCAGTTTAAGGGTGGACCGCTTGAACACTGAAGCTTTCTTT.

The chain joins TRBV5-1 to TRBJ1-1; TRBD1 aligns across 7 bases. Germline values: CDR1 SGHRS, CDR2 YFSETQ. This CDR3 is built from 14 residues. J was trimmed by 2 bases and V by 4 bases; bases with no gene match: 5. Written as DNA, the CDR3 is TGCGCCAGCAGCCAAGGGACAGCAAACACTGAAGCTTTCTTT. Protein product: CASSQGTANTEAFF.

The J gene is TRBJ2-7, the V gene TRBV6-6; TRBD1 might be the D (6 bases). This CDR3 contains 15 residues. Germline CDR1 reads MNHNY; CDR2 reads SVGAGI (reference sequence). V was pared by 5 bases and J by 0 bases, with 14 bases between. CDR3 residues: CASSADRTYSYEQYV. CDR3 DNA: TGTGCCAGCAGTGCCGACAGGACCTACTCCTACGAGCAGTACGTC.

This clone was counted a few times. The V and J genes are TRBV7-9 and TRBJ2-1; no firm D call. The CDR3 runs 15 residues. Trimming cost V 5 bases and J 3 bases, with 14 bases left between them. Germline V lookup: CDR1 SEHNR, CDR2 FQNEAQ (reference sequence). The CDR3 region is CASSPLKRNYNEQFF. CDR3 bases: TGTGCCAGCAGCCCGCTTAAGAGGAACTACAATGAGCAGTTCTTC.

The rearrangement links TRBV24-1 to TRBJ2-3, with D perhaps TRBD2 (6 bases). Germline-derived CDR1 and CDR2 are KGHDR and SFDVKD. The ends were cut back, 5 bases at V and 4 bases at J, with 27 bases in the middle. CDR3 length: 19 residues. DNA for the CDR3: TGTGCCACCAGTGGTCTGAACCGGGACGGGGGATCTAGCCCAGATACGCAGTATTTT. It codes for CATSGLNRDGGSSPDTQYF.

The J gene is TRBJ1-5, the V gene TRBV7-9; maybe TRBD1 (5 bases). CDR3 length: 14 amino acids. Germline V CDR1 and CDR2: SEHNR, FQNEAQ (reference sequence). The germline V and J ends were trimmed by 5 bases and 3 bases, with 11 bases remaining between them. The CDR3 loop is CASSPDSFNQPQHF. In nucleotides, the CDR3 is TGTGCCAGCAGCCCTGACAGCTTCAATCAGCCCCAGCATTTT.

This chain joins TRBV25-1 and TRBJ1-5, with D hard to call. This CDR3 is built from 9 residues. Germline V gene lookup returns CDR1 MGHDK and CDR2 SYGVNS. Trimming shortened V by 8 bases and J by 10 bases, and 6 bases separated the two germline ends. The CDR3 loop is CASHFPQHF. The DNA for the CDR3 is TGTGCCAGCCACTTTCCCCAGCATTTT.